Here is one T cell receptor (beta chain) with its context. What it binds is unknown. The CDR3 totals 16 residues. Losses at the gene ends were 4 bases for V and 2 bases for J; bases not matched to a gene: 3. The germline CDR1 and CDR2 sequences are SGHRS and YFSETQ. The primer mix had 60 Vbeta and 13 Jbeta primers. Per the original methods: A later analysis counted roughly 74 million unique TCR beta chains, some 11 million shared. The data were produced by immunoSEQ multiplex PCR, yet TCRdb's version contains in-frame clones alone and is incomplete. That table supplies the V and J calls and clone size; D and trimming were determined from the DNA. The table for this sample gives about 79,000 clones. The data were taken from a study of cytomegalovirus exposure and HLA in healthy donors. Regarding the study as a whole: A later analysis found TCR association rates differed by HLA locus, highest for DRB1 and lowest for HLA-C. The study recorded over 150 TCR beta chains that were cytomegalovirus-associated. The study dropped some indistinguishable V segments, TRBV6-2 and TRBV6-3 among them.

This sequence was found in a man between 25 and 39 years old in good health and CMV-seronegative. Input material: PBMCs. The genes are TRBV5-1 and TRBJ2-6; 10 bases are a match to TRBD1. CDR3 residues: CASSPTGGAGANVLTF. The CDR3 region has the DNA TGCGCCAGCAGCCCGACAGGGGGCGCTGGGGCCAACGTCCTGACTTTC.